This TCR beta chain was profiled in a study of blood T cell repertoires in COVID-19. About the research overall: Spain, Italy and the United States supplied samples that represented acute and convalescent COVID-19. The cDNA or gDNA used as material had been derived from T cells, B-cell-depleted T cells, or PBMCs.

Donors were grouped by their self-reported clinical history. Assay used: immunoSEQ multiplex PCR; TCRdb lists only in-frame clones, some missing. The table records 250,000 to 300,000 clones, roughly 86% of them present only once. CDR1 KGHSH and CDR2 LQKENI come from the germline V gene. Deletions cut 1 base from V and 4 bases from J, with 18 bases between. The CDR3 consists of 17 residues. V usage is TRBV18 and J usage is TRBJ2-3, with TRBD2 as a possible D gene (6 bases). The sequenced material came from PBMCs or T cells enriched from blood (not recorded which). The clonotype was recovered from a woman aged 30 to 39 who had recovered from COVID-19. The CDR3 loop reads CASSPLFAGRRADTQYF. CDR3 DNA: TGTGCCAGCTCACCACTCTTTGCGGGGCGTAGGGCAGATACGCAGTATTTT.